This T cell receptor beta chain was identified in a study of somatic mutations in cytotoxic T cells in rheumatoid arthritis. Study overall: Flow sorting of some V beta antibody-stained T cells reached nearly 100% purity, with V beta1+ cells also TCRB-sequenced. Study-wide results and caveats: Age was associated with higher CD8+ clonality in rheumatoid arthritis patients, not in healthy controls. Rheumatoid arthritis patients were compared with age-matched healthy controls, and their CD8+ T-cell clonality did not differ significantly.

CD4+ cells and CD8+ cells were each obtained through positive magnetic bead selection, and their purity was assessed by flow cytometry. About this clone itself: Its target is unknown.

Between the trimmed V and J ends, which lost 0 bases and 0 bases, there was a span of 9 bases. The CDR3 totals 16 residues. The germline gives CDR1 SGHAT, CDR2 FQNNGV. Only in-frame clones appear in the TCRdb table, and some are missing; sequencing was by immunoSEQ multiplex PCR. The sample has more than 20,000 clones, over 80% seen once. This TCR was sampled from a man aged 45-65 years in good health. The chain employs TRBV11-2 and TRBJ2-1; D may be TRBD2 (5 bases). Sequenced sample: CD8+ T cells sorted from blood. DNA for the CDR3: TGTGCCAGCAGCTTAGACCGGAGCGGCTCCTACAATGAGCAGTTCTTC. Translation: CASSLDRSGSYNEQFF.